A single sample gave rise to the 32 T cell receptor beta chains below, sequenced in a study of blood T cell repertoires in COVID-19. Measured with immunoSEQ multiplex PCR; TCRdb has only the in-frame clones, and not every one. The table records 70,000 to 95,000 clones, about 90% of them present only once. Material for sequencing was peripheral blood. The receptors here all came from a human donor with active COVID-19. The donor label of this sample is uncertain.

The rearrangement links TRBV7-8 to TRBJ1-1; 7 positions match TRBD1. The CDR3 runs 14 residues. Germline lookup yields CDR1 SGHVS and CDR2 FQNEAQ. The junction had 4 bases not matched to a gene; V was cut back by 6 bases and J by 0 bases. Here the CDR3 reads CASRRGPMNTEAFF. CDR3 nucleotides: TGTGCCAGCAGGAGGGGGCCTATGAACACTGAAGCTTTCTTT.

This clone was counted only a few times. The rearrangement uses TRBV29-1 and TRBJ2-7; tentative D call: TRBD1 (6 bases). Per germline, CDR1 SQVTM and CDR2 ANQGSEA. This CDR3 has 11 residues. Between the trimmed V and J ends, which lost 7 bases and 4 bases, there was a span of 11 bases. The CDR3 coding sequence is TGCAGCGCCTCTACAGGGTACGAGCAGTACTTC. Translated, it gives CSASTGYEQYF.

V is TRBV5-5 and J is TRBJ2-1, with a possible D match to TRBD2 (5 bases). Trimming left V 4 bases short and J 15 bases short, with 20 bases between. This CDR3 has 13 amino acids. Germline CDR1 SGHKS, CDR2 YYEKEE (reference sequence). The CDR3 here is CASSLLVGLHAFF. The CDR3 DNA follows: TGTGCCAGCAGCCTCCTCGTCGGACTGCACGCGTTCTTC.

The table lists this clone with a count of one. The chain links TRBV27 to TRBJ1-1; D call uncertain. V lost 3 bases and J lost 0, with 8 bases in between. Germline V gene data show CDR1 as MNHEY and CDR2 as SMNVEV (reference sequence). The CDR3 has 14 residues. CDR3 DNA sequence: TGTGCCAGCAGTTTTGGCAGTCTGAACACTGAAGCTTTCTTT. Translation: CASSFGSLNTEAFF.

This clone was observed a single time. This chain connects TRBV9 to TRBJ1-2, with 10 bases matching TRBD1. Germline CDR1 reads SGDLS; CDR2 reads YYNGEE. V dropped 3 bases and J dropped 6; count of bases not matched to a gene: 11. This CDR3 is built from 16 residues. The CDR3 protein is CASSGAGQGSINGYTF. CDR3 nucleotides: TGTGCCAGCAGCGGAGCGGGACAGGGGTCCATAAATGGCTACACCTTC.

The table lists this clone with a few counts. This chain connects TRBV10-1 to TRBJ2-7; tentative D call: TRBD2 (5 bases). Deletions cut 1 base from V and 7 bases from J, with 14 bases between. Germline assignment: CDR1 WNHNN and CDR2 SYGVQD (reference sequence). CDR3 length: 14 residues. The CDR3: CASSELDCLGEQYF. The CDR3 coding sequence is TGCGCCAGCAGTGAGTTGGACTGCCTTGGGGAGCAGTACTTC.

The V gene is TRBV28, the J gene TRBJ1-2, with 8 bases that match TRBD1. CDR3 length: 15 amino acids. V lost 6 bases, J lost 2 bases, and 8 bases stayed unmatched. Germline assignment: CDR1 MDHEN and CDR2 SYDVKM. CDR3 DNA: TGTGCCAGCAGCACGATCGGACAGGGCAACTATGGCTACACCTTC. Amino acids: CASSTIGQGNYGYTF.

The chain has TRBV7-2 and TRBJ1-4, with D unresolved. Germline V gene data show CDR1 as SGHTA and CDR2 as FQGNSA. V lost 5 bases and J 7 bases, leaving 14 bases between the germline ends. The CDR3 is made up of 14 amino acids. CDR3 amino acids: CASSRGLSGEKLFF. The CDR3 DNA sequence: TGTGCCAGCAGCCGTGGACTCTCGGGTGAAAAACTGTTTTTT.

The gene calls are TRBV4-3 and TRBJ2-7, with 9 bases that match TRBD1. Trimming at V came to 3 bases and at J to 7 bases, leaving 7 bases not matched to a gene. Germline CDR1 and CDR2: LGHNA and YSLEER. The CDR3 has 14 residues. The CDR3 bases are TGCGCCAGCAGCCAGGTATCCGGGACAGGGGAGCAGTACTTC. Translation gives CASSQVSGTGEQYF.

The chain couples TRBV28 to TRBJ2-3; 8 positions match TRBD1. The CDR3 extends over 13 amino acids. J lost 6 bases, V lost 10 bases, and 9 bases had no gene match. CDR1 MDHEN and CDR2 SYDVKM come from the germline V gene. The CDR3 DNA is TGTGCCACCCATTGGACAGGGAGGGATACGCAGTATTTT. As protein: CATHWTGRDTQYF.

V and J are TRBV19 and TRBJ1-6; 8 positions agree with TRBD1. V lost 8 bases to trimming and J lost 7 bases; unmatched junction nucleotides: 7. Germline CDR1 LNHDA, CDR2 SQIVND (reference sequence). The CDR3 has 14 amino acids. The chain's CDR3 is CASCLQGGNSPLHF. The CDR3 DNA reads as TGTGCCAGTTGTCTACAGGGGGGCAATTCACCCCTCCACTTT.

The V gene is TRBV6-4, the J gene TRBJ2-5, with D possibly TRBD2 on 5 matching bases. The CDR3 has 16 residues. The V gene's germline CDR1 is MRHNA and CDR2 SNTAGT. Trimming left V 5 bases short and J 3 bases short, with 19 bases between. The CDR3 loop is CASSRRRKNAEETQYF. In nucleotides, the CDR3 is TGTGCCAGCAGTCGGAGGCGGAAAAACGCCGAAGAGACCCAGTACTTC.

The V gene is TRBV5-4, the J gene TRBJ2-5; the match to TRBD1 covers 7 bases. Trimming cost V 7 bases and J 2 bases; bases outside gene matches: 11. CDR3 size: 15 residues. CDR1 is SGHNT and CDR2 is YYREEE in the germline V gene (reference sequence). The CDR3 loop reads CASSLPPQGQETQYF. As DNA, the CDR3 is TGTGCCAGCTCTCTCCCTCCACAGGGGCAAGAGACCCAGTACTTC.

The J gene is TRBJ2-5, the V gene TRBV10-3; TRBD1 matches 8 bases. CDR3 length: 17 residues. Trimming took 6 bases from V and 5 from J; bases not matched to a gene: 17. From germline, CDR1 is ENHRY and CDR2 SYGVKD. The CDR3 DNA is TGTGCCATCAGCGACTCTCTCAGCCCAGGGGGCTCTGAGACCCAGTACTTC. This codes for CAISDSLSPGGSETQYF.

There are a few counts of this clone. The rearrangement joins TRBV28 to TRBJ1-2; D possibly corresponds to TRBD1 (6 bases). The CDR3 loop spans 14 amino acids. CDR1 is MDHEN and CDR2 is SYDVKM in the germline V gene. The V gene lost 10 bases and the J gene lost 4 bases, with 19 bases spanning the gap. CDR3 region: CATRGAGIGYGYTF. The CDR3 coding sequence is TGTGCCACTCGGGGGGCAGGTATCGGCTATGGCTACACCTTC.

The chain's CDR3 is CASSLHGPTIYGYTF. In DNA form, the CDR3 reads TGTGCCAGCAGCTTACATGGCCCGACTATCTATGGCTACACCTTC. The chain links TRBV11-2 to TRBJ1-2; D gene ambiguous. The CDR3 is 15 amino acids. The V end lost 2 bases, the J end lost 4 bases, and 14 bases lay between the germline ends. From germline, CDR1 is SGHAT and CDR2 FQNNGV.

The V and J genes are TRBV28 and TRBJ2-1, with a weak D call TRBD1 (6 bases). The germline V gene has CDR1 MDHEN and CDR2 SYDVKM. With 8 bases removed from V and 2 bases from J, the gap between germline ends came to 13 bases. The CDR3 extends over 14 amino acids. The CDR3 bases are TGTGCCAGCGGGACAAGGACGACCTACAATGAGCAGTTCTTC. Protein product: CASGTRTTYNEQFF.

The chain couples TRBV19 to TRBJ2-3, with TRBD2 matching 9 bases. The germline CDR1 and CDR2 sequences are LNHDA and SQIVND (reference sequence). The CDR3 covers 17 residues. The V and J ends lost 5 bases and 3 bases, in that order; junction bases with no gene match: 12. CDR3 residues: CASSVPPSGDRTDTQYF. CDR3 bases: TGTGCCAGTAGTGTCCCCCCTAGCGGGGATAGAACAGATACGCAGTATTTT. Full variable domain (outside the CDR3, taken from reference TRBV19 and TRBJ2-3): DGGITQSPKYLFRKEGQNVTLSCEQNLNHDAMYWYRQDPGQGLRLIYYSQIVNDFQKGDIAEGYSVSREKKESFPLTVTSAQKNPTAFYLCASSVPPSGDRTDTQYFGPGTRLTVL.

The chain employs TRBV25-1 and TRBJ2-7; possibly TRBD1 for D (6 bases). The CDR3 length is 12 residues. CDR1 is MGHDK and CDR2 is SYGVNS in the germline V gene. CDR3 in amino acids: CAAGTSGYEQYF. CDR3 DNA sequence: TGTGCGGCCGGGACATCTGGCTACGAGCAGTACTTC.

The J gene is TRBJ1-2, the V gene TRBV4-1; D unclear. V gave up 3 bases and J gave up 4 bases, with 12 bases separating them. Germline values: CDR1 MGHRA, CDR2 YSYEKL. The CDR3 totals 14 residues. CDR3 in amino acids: CASSHKLGAYGYTF. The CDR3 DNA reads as TGCGCCAGCAGCCATAAGCTAGGAGCCTATGGCTACACCTTC.

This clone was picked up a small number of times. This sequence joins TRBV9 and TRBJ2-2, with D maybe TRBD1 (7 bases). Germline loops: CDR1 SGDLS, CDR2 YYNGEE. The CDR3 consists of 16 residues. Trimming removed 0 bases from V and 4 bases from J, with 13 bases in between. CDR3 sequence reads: CASSVARQGGTGELFF. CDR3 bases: TGTGCCAGCAGCGTAGCTCGCCAGGGGGGCACCGGGGAGCTGTTTTTT.

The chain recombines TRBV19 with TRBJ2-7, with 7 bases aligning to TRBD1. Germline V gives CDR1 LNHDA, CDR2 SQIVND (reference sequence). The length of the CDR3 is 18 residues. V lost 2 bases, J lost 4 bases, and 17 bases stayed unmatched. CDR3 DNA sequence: TGTGCCAGTAGTATAACGGTCGACCCCGGGACAGTTCCATACGAGCAGTACTTC. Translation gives CASSITVDPGTVPYEQYF.

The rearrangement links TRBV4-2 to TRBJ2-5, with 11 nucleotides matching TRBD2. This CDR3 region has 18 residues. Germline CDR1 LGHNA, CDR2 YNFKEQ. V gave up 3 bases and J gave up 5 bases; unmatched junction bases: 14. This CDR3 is CASSHLTGLAGGKETQYF. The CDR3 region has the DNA TGTGCCAGCAGCCATTTGACGGGGCTAGCGGGGGGTAAGGAGACCCAGTACTTC.

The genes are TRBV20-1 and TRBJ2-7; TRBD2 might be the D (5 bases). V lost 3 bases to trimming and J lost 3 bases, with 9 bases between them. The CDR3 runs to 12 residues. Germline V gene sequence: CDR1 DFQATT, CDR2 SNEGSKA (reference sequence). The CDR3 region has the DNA TGCAGTGCTAGTATTGAGGGCTACGAGCAGTACTTC. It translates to CSASIEGYEQYF.

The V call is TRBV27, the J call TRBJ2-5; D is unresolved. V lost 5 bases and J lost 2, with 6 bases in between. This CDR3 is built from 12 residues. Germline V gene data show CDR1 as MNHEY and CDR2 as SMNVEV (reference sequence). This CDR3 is CASSNTQETQYF. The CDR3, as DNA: TGTGCCAGCAGTAACACACAAGAGACCCAGTACTTC.

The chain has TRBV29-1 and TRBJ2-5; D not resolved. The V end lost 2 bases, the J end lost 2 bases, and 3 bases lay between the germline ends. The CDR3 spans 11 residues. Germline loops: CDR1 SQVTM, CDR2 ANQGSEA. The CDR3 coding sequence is TGCAGCGTTGAACCTCAAGAGACCCAGTACTTC. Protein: CSVEPQETQYF. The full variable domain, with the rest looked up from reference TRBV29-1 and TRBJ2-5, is SAVISQKPSRDICQRGTSLTIQCQVDSQVTMMFWYRQQPGQSLTLIATANQGSEATYESGFVIDKFPISRPNLTFSTLTVSNMSPEDSSIYLCSVEPQETQYFGPGTRLLVL.

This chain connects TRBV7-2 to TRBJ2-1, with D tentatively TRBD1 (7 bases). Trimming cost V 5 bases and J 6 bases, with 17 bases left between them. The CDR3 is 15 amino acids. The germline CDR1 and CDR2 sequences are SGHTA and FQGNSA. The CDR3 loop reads CASSQWGAGGNEQFF. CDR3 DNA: TGTGCCAGCAGCCAGTGGGGGGCAGGGGGCAATGAGCAGTTCTTC.

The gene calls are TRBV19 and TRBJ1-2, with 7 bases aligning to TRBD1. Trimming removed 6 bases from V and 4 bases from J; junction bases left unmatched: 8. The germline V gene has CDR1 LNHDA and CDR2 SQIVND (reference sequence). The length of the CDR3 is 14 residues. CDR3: CASSLDRALYGYTF. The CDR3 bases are TGTGCCAGTAGCCTAGACAGGGCGCTCTATGGCTACACCTTC.

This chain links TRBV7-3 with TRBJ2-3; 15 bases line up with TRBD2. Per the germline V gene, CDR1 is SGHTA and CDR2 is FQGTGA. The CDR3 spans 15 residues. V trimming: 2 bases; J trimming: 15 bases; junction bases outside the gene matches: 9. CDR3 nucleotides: TGTGCCAGCAGCTTAGTGGGACTAGCGGGGGGAGTACCCTATTTT. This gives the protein CASSLVGLAGGVPYF.

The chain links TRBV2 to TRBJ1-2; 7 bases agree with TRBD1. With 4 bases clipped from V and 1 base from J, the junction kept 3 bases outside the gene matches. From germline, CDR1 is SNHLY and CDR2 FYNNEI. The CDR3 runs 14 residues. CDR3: CASSGDRFNYGYTF. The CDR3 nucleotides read TGTGCCAGCAGTGGGGACAGATTTAACTATGGCTACACCTTC. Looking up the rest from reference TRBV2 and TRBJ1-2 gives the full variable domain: EPEVTQTPSHQVTQMGQEVILRCVPISNHLYFYWYRQILGQKVEFLVSFYNNEISEKSEIFDDQFSVERPDGSNFTLKIRSTKLEDSAMYFCASSGDRFNYGYTFGSGTRLTVV.

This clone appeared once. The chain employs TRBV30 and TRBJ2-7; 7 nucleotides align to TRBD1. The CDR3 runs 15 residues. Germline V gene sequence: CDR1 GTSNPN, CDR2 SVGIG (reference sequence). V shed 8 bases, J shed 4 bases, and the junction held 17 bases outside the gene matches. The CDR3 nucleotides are TGTGCCACCCAACGAGAGGGGGCAATCGCTTACGAGCAGTACTTC. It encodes CATQREGAIAYEQYF.

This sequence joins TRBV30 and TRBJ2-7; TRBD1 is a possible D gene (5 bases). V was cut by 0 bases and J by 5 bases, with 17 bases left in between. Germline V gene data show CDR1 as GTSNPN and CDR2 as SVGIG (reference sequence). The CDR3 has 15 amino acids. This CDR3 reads CAWSVGVSQADEQYF. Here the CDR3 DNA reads TGTGCCTGGAGTGTAGGGGTTAGCCAGGCGGACGAGCAGTACTTC. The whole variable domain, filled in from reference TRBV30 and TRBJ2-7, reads SQTIHQWPATLVQPVGSPLSLECTVEGTSNPNLYWYRQAAGRGLQLLFYSVGIGQISSEVPQNLSASRPQDRQFILSSKKLLLSDSGFYLCAWSVGVSQADEQYFGPGTRLTVT.